The sequence of this T cell receptor beta chain was determined in a study of blood T cell repertoires in COVID-19. Whole-study context: Material from acute and convalescent COVID-19 was sourced from the United States, Italy and Spain. T cells, B-cell-depleted T cells, or PBMCs provided the cDNA or gDNA that served as material.

Trimming stripped 4 bases from V and 0 bases from J, with 13 bases between. Germline V gene sequence: CDR1 SGHRS, CDR2 YFSETQ. The length of the CDR3 is 15 residues. Some clones are missing from TCRdb's copy, which holds only in-frame ones; the method was immunoSEQ multiplex PCR. The sample includes around 88,000 clones, 85% to 95% of them seen just once. This receptor was identified in a man between 60 and 75 years old with acute or convalescent COVID-19. The genes are TRBV5-1 and TRBJ1-1, with D tentatively TRBD1 (6 bases). The sequencing input was peripheral blood. The CDR3, as DNA: TGCGCCAGCAGCCCGTTGGACAGCTTGAACACTGAAGCTTTCTTT. Its protein is CASSPLDSLNTEAFF.